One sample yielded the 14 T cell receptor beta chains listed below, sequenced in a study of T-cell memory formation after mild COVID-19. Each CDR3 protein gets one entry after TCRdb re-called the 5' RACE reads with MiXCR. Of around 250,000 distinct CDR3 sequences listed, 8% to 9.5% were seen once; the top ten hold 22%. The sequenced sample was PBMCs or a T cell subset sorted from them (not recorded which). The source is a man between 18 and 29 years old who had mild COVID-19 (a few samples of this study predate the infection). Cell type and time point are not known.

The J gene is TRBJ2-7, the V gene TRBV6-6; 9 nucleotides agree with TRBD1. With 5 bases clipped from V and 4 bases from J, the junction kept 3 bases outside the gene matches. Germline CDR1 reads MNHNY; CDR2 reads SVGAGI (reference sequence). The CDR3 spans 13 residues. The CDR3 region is CASSGTGTYEQYV. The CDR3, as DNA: TGTGCCAGCAGTGGGACAGGGACTTACGAGCAGTACGTC.

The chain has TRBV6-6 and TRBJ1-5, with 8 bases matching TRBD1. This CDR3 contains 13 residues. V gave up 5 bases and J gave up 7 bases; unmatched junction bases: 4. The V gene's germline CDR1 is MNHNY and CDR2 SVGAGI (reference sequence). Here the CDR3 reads CASSQDRVQPQHF. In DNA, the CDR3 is TGTGCCAGCAGTCAGGACAGGGTCCAGCCCCAGCATTTT.

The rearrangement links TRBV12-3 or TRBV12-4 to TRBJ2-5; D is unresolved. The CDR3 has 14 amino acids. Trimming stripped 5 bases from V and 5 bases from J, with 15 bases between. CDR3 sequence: CASSLIGIEETQYF. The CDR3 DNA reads TGTGCCAGCAGTCTCATAGGCATCGAGGAGACCCAGTACTTC.

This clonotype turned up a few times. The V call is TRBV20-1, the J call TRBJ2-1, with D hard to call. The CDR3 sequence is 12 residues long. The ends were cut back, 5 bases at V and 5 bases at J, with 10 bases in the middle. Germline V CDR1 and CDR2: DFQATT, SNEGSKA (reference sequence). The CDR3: CSAADQNNEQFF. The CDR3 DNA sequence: TGCAGTGCTGCCGACCAAAACAATGAGCAGTTCTTC.

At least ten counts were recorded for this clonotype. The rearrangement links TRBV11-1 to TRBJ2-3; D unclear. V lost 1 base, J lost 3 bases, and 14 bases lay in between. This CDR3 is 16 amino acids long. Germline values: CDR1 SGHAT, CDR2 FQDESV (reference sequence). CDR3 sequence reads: CASSLVVVGSTDTQYF. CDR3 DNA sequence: TGTGCCAGCAGCTTAGTGGTAGTCGGGTCGACAGATACGCAGTATTTT.

The CDR3 loop is CASRITGVGRETQYF. In nucleotides, the CDR3 is TGTGCCAGCAGGATAACAGGGGTTGGTCGAGAGACCCAGTACTTC. This rearrangement joins TRBV6-5 to TRBJ2-5, with 7 bases that match TRBD1. J lost 4 bases, V lost 6 bases, and 11 bases had no gene match. From germline, CDR1 is MNHEY and CDR2 SVGAGI. The CDR3 spans 15 residues.

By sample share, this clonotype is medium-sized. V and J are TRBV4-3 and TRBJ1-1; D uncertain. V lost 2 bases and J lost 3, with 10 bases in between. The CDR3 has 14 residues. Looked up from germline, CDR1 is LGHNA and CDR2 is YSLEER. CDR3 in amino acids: CASSQWAKDTEAFF. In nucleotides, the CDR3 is TGCGCCAGCAGCCAATGGGCGAAGGACACTGAAGCTTTCTTT.

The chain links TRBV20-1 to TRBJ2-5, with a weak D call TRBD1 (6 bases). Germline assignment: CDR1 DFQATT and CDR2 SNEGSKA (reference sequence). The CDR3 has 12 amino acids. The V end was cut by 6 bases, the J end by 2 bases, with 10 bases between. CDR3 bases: TGCAGTGCCGGCGGACAGCAAGAGACCCAGTACTTC. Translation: CSAGGQQETQYF.

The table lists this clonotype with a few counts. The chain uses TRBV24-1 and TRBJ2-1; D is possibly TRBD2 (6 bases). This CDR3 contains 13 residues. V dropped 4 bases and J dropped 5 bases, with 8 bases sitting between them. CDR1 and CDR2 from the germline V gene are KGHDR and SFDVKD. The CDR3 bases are TGTGCCACCAGTGAATCGGGGGACAATGAGCAGTTCTTC. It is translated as CATSESGDNEQFF.

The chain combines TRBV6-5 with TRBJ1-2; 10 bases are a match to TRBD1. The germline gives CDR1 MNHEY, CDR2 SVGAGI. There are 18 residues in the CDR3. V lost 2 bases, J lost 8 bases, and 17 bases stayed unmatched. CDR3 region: CASSYPVKDRGFFYGYTF. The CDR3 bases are TGTGCCAGCAGTTACCCCGTCAAGGACAGGGGGTTTTTTTACGGCTACACCTTC.

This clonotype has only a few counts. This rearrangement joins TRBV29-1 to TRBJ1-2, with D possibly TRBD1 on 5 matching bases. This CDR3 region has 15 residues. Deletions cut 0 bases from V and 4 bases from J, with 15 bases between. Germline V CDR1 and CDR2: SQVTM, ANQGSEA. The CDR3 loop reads CSVEDSRGTLYGYTF. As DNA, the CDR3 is TGCAGCGTTGAAGATTCGCGGGGGACCCTCTATGGCTACACCTTC.

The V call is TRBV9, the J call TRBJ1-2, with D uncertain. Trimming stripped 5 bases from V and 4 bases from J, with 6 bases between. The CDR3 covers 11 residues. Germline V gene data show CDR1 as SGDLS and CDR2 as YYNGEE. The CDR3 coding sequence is TGTGCCAGCAGGGGTGTCTATGGCTACACCTTC. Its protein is CASRGVYGYTF.

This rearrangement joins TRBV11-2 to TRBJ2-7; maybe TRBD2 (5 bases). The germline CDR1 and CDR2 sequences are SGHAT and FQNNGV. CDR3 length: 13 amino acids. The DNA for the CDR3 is TGTACCAGCAGCTTAGGGCCTAGCTCCGAGCAGTACGTC. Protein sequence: CTSSLGPSSEQYV.

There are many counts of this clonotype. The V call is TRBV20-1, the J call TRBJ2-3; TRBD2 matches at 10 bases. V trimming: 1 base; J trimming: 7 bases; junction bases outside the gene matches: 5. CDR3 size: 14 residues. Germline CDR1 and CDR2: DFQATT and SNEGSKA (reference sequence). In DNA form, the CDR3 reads TGCAGTGCTAGAGGACCTAGCGGGAGTAATACGCAGTATTTT. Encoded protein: CSARGPSGSNTQYF.